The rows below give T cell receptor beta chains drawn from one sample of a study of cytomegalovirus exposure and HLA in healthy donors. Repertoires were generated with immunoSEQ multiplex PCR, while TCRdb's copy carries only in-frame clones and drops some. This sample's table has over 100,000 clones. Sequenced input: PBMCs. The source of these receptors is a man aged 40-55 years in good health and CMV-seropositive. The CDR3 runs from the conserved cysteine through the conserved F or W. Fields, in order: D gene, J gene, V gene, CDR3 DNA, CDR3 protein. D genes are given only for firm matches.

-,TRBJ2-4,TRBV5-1,TGCGCCAGCAGCTTGGGCAGGGGCAAAAACATTCAGTACTTC,CASSLGRGKNIQYF
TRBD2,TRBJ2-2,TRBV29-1,TGCAGCGCCTATAGCGGGAGACCGAACACCGGGGAGCTGTTTTTT,CSAYSGRPNTGELFF
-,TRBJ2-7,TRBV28,TGTGCCAGCAGTTTATTTGAGAGACTAGACCACGAGCAGTACTTC,CASSLFERLDHEQYF
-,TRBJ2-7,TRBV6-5,TGTGCCAGCAGTAACAGGATTACCTCCTACGAGCAGTACTTC,CASSNRITSYEQYF
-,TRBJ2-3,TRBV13,TGTGCCAGCAGCCGCCGCGTGGGGAAGGGGGACACAGATACGCAGTATTTT,CASSRRVGKGDTDTQYF
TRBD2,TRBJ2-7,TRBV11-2,TGTGCCAGCACCGTGCAGCGGGAGGGAAACGAGCAGTACTTC,CASTVQREGNEQYF
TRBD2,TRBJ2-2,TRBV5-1,TGCGCCAGCAGCAGCTGGACAGGATCGACTAGCGGGAGAGTAAACACCGGGGAGCTGTTTTTT,CASSSWTGSTSGRVNTGELFF
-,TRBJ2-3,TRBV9,TGTGCCAGCGGCGGGACTCAACTGGGGACAGATACGCAGTATTTT,CASGGTQLGTDTQYF
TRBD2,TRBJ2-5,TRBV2,TGTGCCAGCGGAATCTTACTAGCGGGAGGGCCGGGGGCCCAGTACTTC,CASGILLAGGPGAQYF
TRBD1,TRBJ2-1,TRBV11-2,TGTGCCAGCAGCCGAATGGACAGGGGCTACAATGAGCAGTTCTTC,CASSRMDRGYNEQFF
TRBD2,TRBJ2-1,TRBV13,TGTGCCAGCAGCTCCTGGGGGGGAACCTACAATGAGCAGTTCTTC,CASSSWGGTYNEQFF
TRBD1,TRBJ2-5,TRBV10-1,TGCGCCAGCAGTGGGTCTGGGGCAGGGGGCATGGAGACCCAGTACTTC,CASSGSGAGGMETQYF
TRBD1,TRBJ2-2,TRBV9,TGTGCCAGCAGCGTAGGACAGGGGAACACCGGGGAGCTGTTTTTT,CASSVGQGNTGELFF
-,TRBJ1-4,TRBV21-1,TGTGCCAGCGGACAGGGGTTTTCCTCCGGCCGGGGGAATGAAAAACTGTTTTTT,CASGQGFSSGRGNEKLFF
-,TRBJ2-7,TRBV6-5,TGTGCCAGCAGTTACGGGCGACAGAACAACTACGAGCAGTACTTC,CASSYGRQNNYEQYF
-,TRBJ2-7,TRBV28,TGTGCCAGCAGTTTAGGAGGAGTGAGGAGGGGAGAGCAGTACTTC,CASSLGGVRRGEQYF
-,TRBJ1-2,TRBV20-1,TGCAGTGCCCGGACACTCGGCTACACCTTC,CSARTLGYTF
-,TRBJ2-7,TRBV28,TGTGCCAGCACCCCCCTCGGGGATTCCTACGAGCAGTACTTC,CASTPLGDSYEQYF
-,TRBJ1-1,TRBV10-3,TGTGCCATCAGTCCGGAAAAACAGAGGAACACTGAAGCTTTCTTT,CAISPEKQRNTEAFF
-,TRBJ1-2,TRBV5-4,TGTGCCAGCAGCTGGCGGGCCGAATGGAATGGCTACACCTTC,CASSWRAEWNGYTF